The T cell receptor (beta chain) described here comes from a study of shared clonotypes between healthy human individuals. Across the whole study: A donor's plate count was three for CD4 naive and three for CD4 memory; CD8 naive had two and CD8 memory one. The study's findings and limits: Only blood underwent sampling, and tissue repertoires likely differ. Naive subsets, compared against memory subsets, generally had larger estimated richness values.

V was shortened by 0 bases and J by 6 bases, with 6 bases between the two germline ends. Germline V gene data show CDR1 as SGHNT and CDR2 as YYREEE (reference sequence). The CDR3 is 13 amino acids. Note on this clone: Its antigen remains unidentified.

Per the original data handling: Filtering differed because ImmunoSEQ produced junction-only sequences that carried no quality scores. Measured with immunoSEQ multiplex PCR; TCRdb has only the in-frame clones, and not every one. V and J calls and clone size are given by that table; D and trimming were obtained from the DNA. In the table there are under 1,100,000 clones, 75% of which are singletons. V is TRBV5-4 and J is TRBJ2-2; D not certain. Sequenced material: memory CD4+ T cells sorted from blood. Subset here: CD45RA-negative fraction. The TCR sequence derives from a man younger than 35 in good health. The chain's CDR3 is CASSLVDSGELFF. The CDR3 nucleotides are TGTGCCAGCAGCTTGGTTGATTCCGGGGAGCTGTTTTTT.